Shown below are 30 T cell receptor beta chains from a single sample sequenced in a study of blood T cell repertoires in COVID-19. Sequencing used immunoSEQ multiplex PCR; TCRdb keeps in-frame clones, though not all of them. The sample records over 150,000 clones, about 79% being singletons. The sample was peripheral blood. The receptors shown here come from a woman between 70 and 85 years old with acute or convalescent COVID-19.

This clone was picked up a small number of times. This chain uses TRBV5-1 with TRBJ2-5, with D tentatively TRBD2 (6 bases). V was clipped by 0 bases and J by 7 bases, with 7 bases between them. Germline CDR1 is SGHRS and CDR2 is YFSETQ. The CDR3 sequence is 12 residues long. CDR3 protein: CASSLVEGTQYF. The CDR3, as DNA: TGCGCCAGCAGCTTGGTGGAGGGGACCCAGTACTTC. Looking up the rest from reference TRBV5-1 and TRBJ2-5 gives the full variable domain: KAGVTQTPRYLIKTRGQQVTLSCSPISGHRSVSWYQQTPGQGLQFLFEYFSETQRNKGNFPGRFSGRQFSNSRSEMNVSTLELGDSALYLCASSLVEGTQYFGPGTRLLVL.

This chain uses TRBV18 with TRBJ1-1, with 7 bases fitting TRBD1. The V gene end was trimmed by 7 bases and the J gene end by 4 bases; junction bases not matched to a gene: 9. The CDR3 is 14 residues long. Germline V gene lookup returns CDR1 KGHSH and CDR2 LQKENI. CDR3 DNA: TGTGCCAGCTTGCCTAACAGGGGAACCACTGAAGCTTTCTTT. It translates to CASLPNRGTTEAFF.

The chain uses TRBV5-1 and TRBJ1-2; the match to TRBD1 covers 8 bases. The trim removed 4 bases at V and 4 bases at J, leaving 12 bases unmatched. Germline assignment: CDR1 SGHRS and CDR2 YFSETQ. The length of the CDR3 is 16 residues. The CDR3 region is CASSPGQGRGGYGYTF. CDR3 nucleotides: TGCGCCAGCAGCCCCGGACAGGGAAGAGGGGGCTATGGCTACACCTTC.

This chain links TRBV7-9 with TRBJ1-6; D gene ambiguous. Germline V CDR1 and CDR2: SEHNR, FQNEAQ (reference sequence). Trimming cost V 6 bases and J 9 bases, with 18 bases left between them. This CDR3 contains 15 residues. In DNA form, the CDR3 reads TGTGCCAGCAGTGCGCTCGCGGCAACCGCTTCACCCCTCCACTTT. It encodes CASSALAATASPLHF. Full variable domain (remainder filled in from reference TRBV7-9 and TRBJ1-6): DTGVSQNPRHKITKRGQNVTFRCDPISEHNRLYWYRQTLGQGPEFLTYFQNEAQLEKSRLLSDRFSAERPKGSFSTLEIQRTEQGDSAMYLCASSALAATASPLHFGNGTRLTVT.

This sequence joins TRBV3-1 (or the pseudogene TRBV3-2) and TRBJ2-5, with D unclear. The CDR3 has 14 residues. Trimming took off 0 bases at V and 5 bases at J, with 10 bases between the two ends. Germline-derived CDR1 and CDR2 are LGHDT and YNNKEL (reference sequence). The CDR3 region is CASSQDSVVETQYF. The CDR3 nucleotides read TGTGCCAGCAGCCAAGATTCGGTTGTGGAGACCCAGTACTTC.

The chain joins TRBV5-6 to TRBJ2-5; TRBD2 aligns across 13 bases. Unmatched junction bases numbered 6, after V lost 5 bases and J lost 5 bases. CDR1 SGHDT and CDR2 YYEEEE come from the germline V gene. CDR3 size: 15 residues. For the CDR3, the DNA is TGTGCCAGCAGTCAACTAGCGGGAGGGGGGGAGACCCAGTACTTC. Residues: CASSQLAGGGETQYF. The full variable domain, its missing parts supplied by reference TRBV5-6 and TRBJ2-5, is DAGVTQSPTHLIKTRGQQVTLRCSPKSGHDTVSWYQQALGQGPQFIFQYYEEEERQRGNFPDRFSGHQFPNYSSELNVNALLLGDSALYLCASSQLAGGGETQYFGPGTRLLVL.

The V call is TRBV2, the J call TRBJ1-5; no clear D gene. Looked up from germline, CDR1 is SNHLY and CDR2 is FYNNEI. The CDR3 loop spans 13 amino acids. The V and J ends lost 6 bases and 1 base respectively, with 7 bases between them. CDR3 nucleotide sequence: TGTGCCAGCAGCGAGGAGAGCAATCAGCCCCAGCATTTT. Translated: CASSEESNQPQHF. The full variable domain, completed using reference TRBV2 and TRBJ1-5, is EPEVTQTPSHQVTQMGQEVILRCVPISNHLYFYWYRQILGQKVEFLVSFYNNEISEKSEIFDDQFSVERPDGSNFTLKIRSTKLEDSAMYFCASSEESNQPQHFGDGTRLSIL.

J is TRBJ2-2 and V is TRBV5-1; D not resolved. Per germline, CDR1 SGHRS and CDR2 YFSETQ. V gave up 3 bases and J gave up 4 bases, with 7 bases separating them. CDR3 length equals 13 residues. CDR3 in DNA: TGCGCCAGCAGCTCTGACATCACCGGGGAGCTGTTTTTT. Translation: CASSSDITGELFF.

The chain is built from TRBV14 and TRBJ2-7, with D tentatively TRBD2 (5 bases). Germline-derived CDR1 and CDR2 are SGHDN and FVKESK. Trimming took 1 base from V and 9 from J, leaving 7 bases between them. The CDR3 is made up of 11 amino acids. CDR3 region: CASSQAGVQYF. DNA for the CDR3: TGTGCCAGCAGCCAAGCCGGGGTGCAGTACTTC.

The genes are TRBV7-2 and TRBJ1-1; D gene uncertain. There are 14 residues in the CDR3. Trimming cost V 1 base and J 4 bases, with 10 bases left between them. Germline loops: CDR1 SGHTA, CDR2 FQGNSA. CDR3 nucleotides: TGTGCCAGCAGCTTAGACGGGAGAGGCACTGAAGCTTTCTTT. It encodes CASSLDGRGTEAFF.

The rearrangement joins TRBV3-1 (or the pseudogene TRBV3-2) to TRBJ2-5; D remains ambiguous. Germline CDR1 is LGHDT and CDR2 is YNNKEL (reference sequence). V was trimmed by 5 bases and J by 5 bases, leaving 6 bases between them. CDR3 length: 11 residues. CDR3 amino acids: CASSVSETQYF. In nucleotides, the CDR3 is TGTGCCAGCAGCGTTAGTGAGACCCAGTACTTC.

This chain links TRBV3-1 (or the pseudogene TRBV3-2) with TRBJ1-1, with unresolved D. Germline loops: CDR1 LGHDT, CDR2 YNNKEL (reference sequence). The ends were cut back, 1 base at V and 5 bases at J, with 8 bases in the middle. This CDR3 is built from 13 residues. CDR3 in DNA: TGTGCCAGCAGCCAAGTCGCGTCGACTGAAGCTTTCTTT. Amino acids: CASSQVASTEAFF.

The chain links TRBV5-1 to TRBJ1-5, with D uncertain. Germline assignment: CDR1 SGHRS and CDR2 YFSETQ. This CDR3 has 14 amino acids. V was cut by 4 bases and J by 6 bases, with 14 bases left in between. The CDR3 bases are TGCGCCAGCAGCGAAGGTATGGAGGGTCAGCCCCAGCATTTT. Translated: CASSEGMEGQPQHF.

Here the CDR3 reads CSASPLAALTYEQYF. CDR3 in DNA: TGCAGTGCTAGTCCCCTAGCGGCCCTCACCTACGAGCAGTACTTC. The genes are TRBV20-1 and TRBJ2-7; 7 bases are a match to TRBD2. Trimming at V came to 3 bases and at J to 2 bases, leaving 10 bases not matched to a gene. Germline CDR1 reads DFQATT; CDR2 reads SNEGSKA (reference sequence). The CDR3 contains 15 residues.

The chain recombines TRBV5-1 with TRBJ2-1; unclear D gene. The V gene's germline CDR1 is SGHRS and CDR2 YFSETQ. The CDR3 extends over 15 amino acids. With 2 bases removed from V and 3 bases from J, the gap between germline ends came to 12 bases. The CDR3 sequence: CASSFQAVDYNEQFF. DNA of the CDR3: TGCGCCAGCAGCTTTCAGGCCGTTGACTACAATGAGCAGTTCTTC. Looking up the rest from reference TRBV5-1 and TRBJ2-1 gives the full variable domain: KAGVTQTPRYLIKTRGQQVTLSCSPISGHRSVSWYQQTPGQGLQFLFEYFSETQRNKGNFPGRFSGRQFSNSRSEMNVSTLELGDSALYLCASSFQAVDYNEQFFGPGTRLTVL.

The rearrangement joins TRBV19 to TRBJ1-5; unclear D gene. The V end was cut by 6 bases, the J end by 3 bases, with 18 bases between. This CDR3 spans 16 amino acids. Germline CDR1 is LNHDA and CDR2 is SQIVND (reference sequence). Here the CDR3 reads CASSPSLAEFNQPQHF. The CDR3 DNA follows: TGTGCCAGTAGCCCCTCCCTAGCCGAATTCAATCAGCCCCAGCATTTT.

The rearrangement links TRBV19 to TRBJ2-7, with D unresolved. V dropped 2 bases and J dropped 3 bases, with 14 bases sitting between them. Germline V CDR1 and CDR2: LNHDA, SQIVND (reference sequence). The CDR3 sequence is 15 residues long. CDR3 protein: CASSIRLVGDYEQYF. CDR3 DNA: TGTGCCAGTAGTATAAGGTTAGTAGGAGACTACGAGCAGTACTTC.

This sequence joins TRBV7-9 and TRBJ2-5; D gene ambiguous. This CDR3 contains 15 residues. V lost 2 bases and J 0 bases, leaving 10 bases between the germline ends. CDR1 and CDR2 from the germline V gene are SEHNR and FQNEAQ (reference sequence). The CDR3 nucleotides read TGTGCCAGCAGCTTAAACTCGTTACACCAAGAGACCCAGTACTTC. This encodes CASSLNSLHQETQYF.

The chain recombines TRBV29-1 with TRBJ1-1, with D possibly matching TRBD1 (5 bases). Germline lookup yields CDR1 SQVTM and CDR2 ANQGSEA. The CDR3 sequence is 13 residues long. The V end lost 4 bases, the J end lost 5 bases, and 14 bases lay between the germline ends. CDR3 sequence reads: CSVARGVETEAFF. CDR3 DNA: TGCAGCGTTGCCCGGGGGGTCGAGACTGAAGCTTTCTTT.

The rearrangement links TRBV5-1 to TRBJ2-1; 12 positions match TRBD1. The germline V gene has CDR1 SGHRS and CDR2 YFSETQ. J was trimmed by 7 bases and V by 0 bases; bases with no gene match: 8. The CDR3 totals 17 residues. The CDR3 DNA reads TGCGCCAGCAGCTTGGGGACCCCGGGACAGGGGGCAAATGAGCAGTTCTTC. Residues: CASSLGTPGQGANEQFF.

The J gene is TRBJ1-1, the V gene TRBV9, with TRBD1 identical over 10 bases. CDR1 SGDLS and CDR2 YYNGEE come from the germline V gene. CDR3 length equals 12 residues. Trimming removed 3 bases from V and 7 bases from J; junction bases left unmatched: 0. CDR3 region: CASSGDRGEAFF. The CDR3 nucleotides read TGTGCCAGCAGCGGGGACAGGGGTGAAGCTTTCTTT.

The gene calls are TRBV21-1 and TRBJ2-1; no check of the table's D call, TRBD2, against the DNA was made. TRBV21-1 counts as a pseudogene. The CDR3 is 16 amino acids. The CDR3 here is CASSRDYPGCELWQFF. The CDR3 bases are TGTGCCAGCAGCCGGGACTACCCCGGGTGTGAGCTTTGGCAGTTCTTC.

The chain recombines TRBV5-5 with TRBJ1-2, with D tentatively TRBD1 (6 bases). The CDR3 contains 13 residues. Trimming left V 0 bases short and J 3 bases short, with 6 bases between. Germline loops: CDR1 SGHKS, CDR2 YYEKEE (reference sequence). As DNA, the CDR3 is TGTGCCAGCAGCTTGGCAGGGGACTATGGCTACACCTTC. Protein sequence: CASSLAGDYGYTF.

This chain joins TRBV5-1 and TRBJ1-6; D is undetermined. The CDR3 is made up of 17 amino acids. Per germline, CDR1 SGHRS and CDR2 YFSETQ. V dropped 0 bases and J dropped 0 bases, with 10 bases sitting between them. The CDR3 region is CASSLVGEGSYNSPLHF. CDR3 bases: TGCGCCAGCAGCTTGGTCGGGGAAGGCTCCTATAATTCACCCCTCCACTTT.

This chain joins TRBV18 and TRBJ1-1; 9 bases are a match to TRBD1. J lost 1 base, V lost 5 bases, and 5 bases had no gene match. Germline lookup yields CDR1 KGHSH and CDR2 LQKENI. This CDR3 is built from 15 residues. CDR3: CASSRTGEGNTEAFF. The DNA for the CDR3 is TGTGCCAGCTCAAGGACAGGGGAAGGGAACACTGAAGCTTTCTTT.

V and J are TRBV10-3 and TRBJ1-1; 8 bases are shared with TRBD1. With V trimmed by 3 bases and J by 7 bases, 7 bases remained unmatched. The CDR3 is made up of 14 amino acids. Looked up from germline, CDR1 is ENHRY and CDR2 is SYGVKD. CDR3 sequence reads: CAISDRTGIGEAFF. As DNA, the CDR3 is TGTGCCATCAGTGACAGGACAGGGATAGGTGAAGCTTTCTTT.

The V call is TRBV6-6, the J call TRBJ2-7; 7 positions match TRBD2. This CDR3 comprises 15 residues. The germline gives CDR1 MNHNY, CDR2 SVGAGI (reference sequence). The V segment lost 6 bases and the J segment 0 bases; nucleotides outside the gene matches: 8. The DNA of the CDR3 is TGTGCCAGCAGCTCCAGCGGGGAGAGCTCCTACGAGCAGTACTTC. This encodes CASSSSGESSYEQYF.

The chain has TRBV11-2 and TRBJ1-4; the D gene is possibly TRBD1 (5 bases). Per the germline V gene, CDR1 is SGHAT and CDR2 is FQNNGV. The CDR3 covers 15 residues. V was pared by 4 bases and J by 3 bases, with 12 bases between. CDR3: CASSSSGWANEKLFF. As DNA, the CDR3 is TGTGCCAGCAGCTCGTCAGGGTGGGCTAATGAAAAACTGTTTTTT.

The rearrangement uses TRBV18 and TRBJ1-2, with 8 bases that match TRBD1. Germline V CDR1 and CDR2: KGHSH, LQKENI. V was pared by 0 bases and J by 4 bases, with 4 bases of the junction left unmatched. The CDR3 contains 15 residues. CDR3 nucleotide sequence: TGTGCCAGCTCACCACCGACAGGGGAGGGCTATGGCTACACCTTC. Protein sequence: CASSPPTGEGYGYTF. The variable domain in full, with the rest retrieved from reference TRBV18 and TRBJ1-2, is NAGVMQNPRHLVRRRGQEARLRCSPMKGHSHVYWYRQLPEEGLKFMVYLQKENIIDESGMPKERFSAEFPKEGPSILRIQQVVRGDSAAYFCASSPPTGEGYGYTFGSGTRLTVV.

This chain connects TRBV7-6 to TRBJ2-5; TRBD1 might be the D (7 bases). The CDR3 sequence is 15 residues long. Germline lookup yields CDR1 SGHVS and CDR2 FNYEAQ. Trimming pared 5 bases from V and 5 bases from J, leaving 18 bases between. CDR3 nucleotide sequence: TGTGCCAGCAGCCCAAACAGGGGTCGGGAGGAGACCCAGTACTTC. This translates into CASSPNRGREETQYF.